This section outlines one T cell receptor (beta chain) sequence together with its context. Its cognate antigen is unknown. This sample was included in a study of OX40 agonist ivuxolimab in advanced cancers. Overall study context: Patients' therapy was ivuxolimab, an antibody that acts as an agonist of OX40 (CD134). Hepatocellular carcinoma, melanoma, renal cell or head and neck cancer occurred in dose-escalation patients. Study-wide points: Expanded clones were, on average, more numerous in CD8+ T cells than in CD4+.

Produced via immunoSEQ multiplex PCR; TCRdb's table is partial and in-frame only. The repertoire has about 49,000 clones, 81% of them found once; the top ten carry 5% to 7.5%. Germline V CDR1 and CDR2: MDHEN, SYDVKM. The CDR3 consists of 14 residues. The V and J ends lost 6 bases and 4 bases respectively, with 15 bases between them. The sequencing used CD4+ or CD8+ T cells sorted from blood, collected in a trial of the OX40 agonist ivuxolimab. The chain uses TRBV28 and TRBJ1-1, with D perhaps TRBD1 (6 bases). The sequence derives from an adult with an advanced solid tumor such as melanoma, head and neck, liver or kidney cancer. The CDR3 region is CASSSGQGGTEAFF. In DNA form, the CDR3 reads TGTGCCAGCAGCTCCGGCCAAGGGGGCACTGAAGCTTTCTTT.